The 29 T cell receptor beta chains reported below all come from one sample, sequenced in a study of blood T cell repertoires in COVID-19. Some clones are missing from TCRdb's copy, which holds only in-frame ones; the method was immunoSEQ multiplex PCR. The data contain 150,000 or so clones, over 80% of them seen just once; the ten biggest clones take up nearly 4.5%. The specimen sequenced was PBMCs or T cells enriched from blood (not recorded which). These receptor sequences come from a woman aged 50 to 60 who had recovered from COVID-19.

This rearrangement joins TRBV27 to TRBJ2-7; D is uncertain. The ends were cut back, 4 bases at V and 2 bases at J, with 12 bases in the middle. CDR1 MNHEY and CDR2 SMNVEV come from the germline V gene (reference sequence). The CDR3 consists of 14 residues. CDR3 amino acids: CASSSGQTPYEQYV. For the CDR3, the DNA is TGTGCCAGCAGTTCGGGTCAGACCCCCTACGAGCAGTACGTC.

Here the CDR3 DNA reads TGTGCCACACAGGGACCTAGGCGGGGCTACACCTTC. This encodes CATQGPRRGYTF. V usage is TRBV19 and J usage is TRBJ1-2; possible D gene TRBD1, 6 bases. This CDR3 spans 12 amino acids. Deletions cut 10 bases from V and 8 bases from J, with 17 bases between. From germline, CDR1 is LNHDA and CDR2 SQIVND (reference sequence).

This chain joins TRBV10-1 and TRBJ2-7; 8 bases agree with TRBD1. The CDR3 totals 16 residues. V lost 6 bases to trimming and J lost 3 bases; unmatched junction nucleotides: 13. Per the germline V gene, CDR1 is WNHNN and CDR2 is SYGVQD (reference sequence). The CDR3, as DNA: TGCGCCAGCAGGTCGGATGGTCAGGGGGCTGGCTACGAGCAGTACGTC. Its protein is CASRSDGQGAGYEQYV.

J is TRBJ2-3 and V is TRBV5-4; D perhaps matches TRBD2 (6 bases). Between the trimmed V and J ends, which lost 1 base and 2 bases, there was a span of 11 bases. Germline CDR1 and CDR2: SGHNT and YYREEE (reference sequence). The CDR3 is 15 residues long. CDR3 loop: CASSLNTGVTDTQYF. The CDR3 nucleotides read TGTGCCAGCAGCTTGAACACGGGGGTCACAGATACGCAGTATTTT. Full variable domain (outside the CDR3, taken from reference TRBV5-4 and TRBJ2-3): ETGVTQSPTHLIKTRGQQVTLRCSSQSGHNTVSWYQQALGQGPQFIFQYYREEENGRGNFPPRFSGLQFPNYSSELNVNALELDDSALYLCASSLNTGVTDTQYFGPGTRLTVL.

This chain connects TRBV28 to TRBJ1-1; TRBD1 agrees at 8 bases. The germline V gene encodes CDR1 MDHEN and CDR2 SYDVKM. CDR3 length: 15 amino acids. The V and J ends lost 5 bases and 3 bases, in that order; junction bases with no gene match: 8. The CDR3 reads CASSTTGQGDTEAFF. The CDR3 nucleotides are TGTGCCAGCAGTACCACCGGACAGGGCGACACTGAAGCTTTCTTT.

The genes are TRBV5-6 and TRBJ1-1; D might be TRBD1 (5 bases). The V end lost 5 bases, the J end lost 5 bases, and 19 bases lay between the germline ends. The CDR3 contains 15 residues. Germline loops: CDR1 SGHDT, CDR2 YYEEEE. The CDR3 DNA reads as TGTGCCAGCAGTCCTAATTACTTGGGGGGAACTGAAGCTTTCTTT. Protein product: CASSPNYLGGTEAFF.

The chain combines TRBV5-1 with TRBJ1-1; perhaps TRBD1 as D (6 bases). With 4 bases removed from V and 10 bases from J, the gap between germline ends came to 23 bases. CDR3 size: 15 residues. CDR1 and CDR2 (germline): SGHRS, YFSETQ. CDR3 loop: CASSQGGTAEQGAFF. DNA of the CDR3: TGCGCCAGCAGCCAGGGTGGGACGGCCGAACAGGGAGCTTTCTTT. Based on the CDR3 plus reference TRBV5-1 and TRBJ1-1, the full variable domain is KAGVTQTPRYLIKTRGQQVTLSCSPISGHRSVSWYQQTPGQGLQFLFEYFSETQRNKGNFPGRFSGRQFSNSRSEMNVSTLELGDSALYLCASSQGGTAEQGAFFGQGTRLTVV.

The V call is TRBV9, the J call TRBJ1-2; no firm D call. Germline lookup yields CDR1 SGDLS and CDR2 YYNGEE. The CDR3 is 14 residues long. V gave up 3 bases and J gave up 3 bases, with 12 bases separating them. The CDR3 region is CASSASDSYYGYTF. As DNA, the CDR3 is TGTGCCAGCAGCGCAAGCGACTCGTACTATGGCTACACCTTC. Full variable domain (rest looked up from reference TRBV9 and TRBJ1-2): DSGVTQTPKHLITATGQRVTLRCSPRSGDLSVYWYQQSLDQGLQFLIQYYNGEERAKGNILERFSAQQFPDLHSELNLSSLELGDSALYFCASSASDSYYGYTFGSGTRLTVV.

The chain joins TRBV4-2 to TRBJ1-1, with 7 bases identical to TRBD1. In germline, CDR1 is LGHNA, CDR2 YNFKEQ. V was pared by 0 bases and J by 11 bases, with 15 bases of the junction left unmatched. CDR3 size: 16 residues. CDR3 protein: CASSQDRGQSFYGAFF. The DNA of the CDR3 is TGTGCCAGCAGCCAAGATAGGGGACAGTCGTTTTATGGGGCTTTCTTT.

The V call is TRBV5-6, the J call TRBJ1-2; possible D gene TRBD1, 5 bases. Trimming removed 4 bases from V and 0 bases from J, with 10 bases in between. The CDR3 contains 14 residues. From germline, CDR1 is SGHDT and CDR2 YYEEEE. CDR3 DNA: TGTGCCAGCAGCGCGGGGCCGGCTAACTATGGCTACACCTTC. This translates into CASSAGPANYGYTF.

The chain uses TRBV6-5 and TRBJ1-1, with D possibly being TRBD1 (6 bases). V was shortened by 6 bases and J by 7 bases, with 12 bases between the two germline ends. There are 12 residues in the CDR3. Germline assignment: CDR1 MNHEY and CDR2 SVGAGI. The DNA of the CDR3 is TGTGCCAGCAGCCCGAACAGGGTTGAAGCTTTCTTT. It specifies CASSPNRVEAFF.

This clone was observed a single time. This chain uses TRBV27 with TRBJ2-5, with D possibly being TRBD1 (6 bases). The V end was cut by 6 bases, the J end by 7 bases, with 21 bases between. CDR3 size: 15 residues. Germline loops: CDR1 MNHEY, CDR2 SMNVEV (reference sequence). The CDR3 region has the DNA TGTGCCAGCAGCGCAGGACAGAGAAGATCTAGGACCCAGTACTTC. Its translation: CASSAGQRRSRTQYF.

This clone was observed a single time. The rearrangement uses TRBV2 and TRBJ1-5; 8 bases fit TRBD1. CDR3 length: 17 amino acids. Looked up from germline, CDR1 is SNHLY and CDR2 is FYNNEI. Losses at the gene ends were 3 bases for V and 2 bases for J; bases not matched to a gene: 9. The CDR3 DNA reads as TGTGCCAGCAGTGAGCAAGGATTGACAGGGGGCAATCAGCCCCAGCATTTT. It codes for CASSEQGLTGGNQPQHF.

V is TRBV11-2 and J is TRBJ2-1, with 7 bases aligning to TRBD2. Trimming cost V 7 bases and J 1 base; bases outside gene matches: 7. Germline CDR1 SGHAT, CDR2 FQNNGV. The CDR3 has 15 residues. CDR3 residues: CASTPSGRSYNEQFF. CDR3 nucleotide sequence: TGTGCCAGCACCCCTAGCGGTAGATCCTACAATGAGCAGTTCTTC.

The count of this clone is one. The junction shows a germline mismatch at one end, possibly a read error. The same CDR3 can be traced to other DNA sequences in this sample. The chain links TRBV7-7 to TRBJ1-5; 9 bases are shared with TRBD1. Germline CDR1 reads SSHAT; CDR2 reads FNYEAQ (reference sequence). The CDR3 is made up of 16 amino acids. Written as DNA, the CDR3 is TGTGCTAGCAGCTTAGCGAGGGGACAGGGCGATCAGCCCCAGCATTTT. As protein: CASSLARGQGDQPQHF.

The chain combines TRBV5-6 with TRBJ1-5; possibly TRBD1 for D (6 bases). Per the germline V gene, CDR1 is SGHDT and CDR2 is YYEEEE. V lost 2 bases to trimming and J lost 6 bases, with 12 bases between them. The CDR3 runs to 14 residues. The CDR3 loop is CASSFGGAGQPQHF. The CDR3 DNA follows: TGTGCCAGCAGCTTCGGGGGGGCCGGTCAGCCCCAGCATTTT.

The gene calls are TRBV2 and TRBJ1-6; D is possibly TRBD1 (5 bases). The CDR3 loop spans 14 amino acids. Between the trimmed V and J ends, which lost 6 bases and 9 bases, there was a span of 15 bases. Germline V gene data show CDR1 as SNHLY and CDR2 as FYNNEI. CDR3 in DNA: TGTGCCAGCAGCTCGGGAGGGGTTCGTTCACCCCTCCACTTT. Protein product: CASSSGGVRSPLHF.

The V call is TRBV11-3, the J call TRBJ1-1; D perhaps matches TRBD1 (5 bases). This CDR3 contains 14 residues. The germline V gene has CDR1 SGHNT and CDR2 YENEEA. The V gene lost 2 bases and the J gene lost 0 bases, with 7 bases spanning the gap. The CDR3 DNA reads TGTGCCAGCAGCTTAAGGACAATGAACACTGAAGCTTTCTTT. This sequence encodes CASSLRTMNTEAFF.

The CDR3 here is CASSVGAGTGNIATRNQPQHF. The CDR3 DNA reads as TGTGCCAGCAGCGTGGGGGCAGGGACAGGGAATATAGCGACGAGGAATCAGCCCCAGCATTTT. The chain uses TRBV7-6 and TRBJ1-5; 9 bases fit TRBD1. CDR1 and CDR2 from the germline V gene are SGHVS and FNYEAQ. The CDR3 totals 21 residues. The V gene end was trimmed by 5 bases and the J gene end by 4 bases; junction bases not matched to a gene: 24.

The V gene is TRBV5-4, the J gene TRBJ2-7; TRBD1 matches 9 bases. Germline values: CDR1 SGHNT, CDR2 YYREEE (reference sequence). The CDR3 is 17 amino acids. The J segment lost 2 bases and the V segment lost 4 bases, leaving 13 bases of the junction unmatched. The CDR3 DNA reads as TGTGCCAGCAGCCAAGCCCCTGGGACAGGGAACACCTACGAGCAGTACGTC. Residues: CASSQAPGTGNTYEQYV.

This clone has a handful of counts. CDR3 in DNA: TGTGCCAGCAATTCGGACAGGGGGCAACAGCCCCAGCATTTT. It translates to CASNSDRGQQPQHF. The chain uses TRBV6-5 and TRBJ1-5; 11 positions agree with TRBD1. V shed 7 bases and J 7 bases; nucleotides not matched to a gene: 6. Germline assignment: CDR1 MNHEY and CDR2 SVGAGI. The CDR3 runs to 14 residues.

CDR3 in amino acids: CASSVQGSNQPQHF. Written as DNA, the CDR3 is TGTGCCAGCAGCGTACAGGGGAGCAATCAGCCCCAGCATTTT. The chain employs TRBV3-1 (or the pseudogene TRBV3-2) and TRBJ1-5; 7 bases are shared with TRBD1. V was pared by 5 bases and J by 1 base, with 2 bases of the junction left unmatched. Germline lookup yields CDR1 LGHDT and CDR2 YNNKEL (reference sequence). The CDR3 is 14 amino acids.

The CDR3 region has the DNA TGTGCCAGCAGCATATCCGGGGGAGGGAGAGGCAATGAGCAGTTCTTC. This gives the protein CASSISGGGRGNEQFF. The chain has TRBV28 and TRBJ2-1, with 7 bases matching TRBD2. This CDR3 has 16 amino acids. Germline trimming cut 6 bases from V and 6 bases from J; bases unmatched to any gene: 14. Germline CDR1 reads MDHEN; CDR2 reads SYDVKM. Full variable domain (outside the CDR3, taken from reference TRBV28 and TRBJ2-1): DVKVTQSSRYLVKRTGEKVFLECVQDMDHENMFWYRQDPGLGLRLIYFSYDVKMKEKGDIPEGYSVSREKKERFSLILESASTNQTSMYLCASSISGGGRGNEQFFGPGTRLTVL.

This clone has more than one count but fewer than ten. The V gene is TRBV25-1, the J gene TRBJ1-2; TRBD1 aligns across 11 bases. The CDR3 loop spans 14 amino acids. CDR1 and CDR2 (germline): MGHDK, SYGVNS. The V segment lost 6 bases and the J segment 4 bases; nucleotides outside the gene matches: 4. CDR3 nucleotides: TGTGCCAGCAGAGGACAGGGGGCCTTCTATGGCTACACCTTC. It is translated as CASRGQGAFYGYTF.

The CDR3 DNA reads as TGTGCCAGCAGCTTAACGGGAGTCGGGAACACTGAAGCTTTCTTT. Its translation: CASSLTGVGNTEAFF. The genes are TRBV7-3 and TRBJ1-1; D is undetermined. V lost 0 bases to trimming and J lost 1 base, with 9 bases between them. In germline, CDR1 is SGHTA, CDR2 FQGTGA. This CDR3 has 15 amino acids.

This sequence joins TRBV27 and TRBJ1-2; D perhaps matches TRBD1 (5 bases). The CDR3 contains 16 residues. Trimming cost V 5 bases and J 1 base, with 17 bases left between them. Germline V lookup: CDR1 MNHEY, CDR2 SMNVEV (reference sequence). The CDR3 DNA follows: TGTGCCAGCAGTGGCACGGGGGGGAGATATAACTATGGCTACACCTTC. It codes for CASSGTGGRYNYGYTF.

In DNA form, the CDR3 reads TGCGCCAGCAGCTTGCGGGGGCAAGAGACCCAGTACTTC. Its translation is CASSLRGQETQYF. This chain links TRBV5-1 with TRBJ2-5; possible D gene TRBD2, 6 bases. Germline assignment: CDR1 SGHRS and CDR2 YFSETQ. The CDR3 loop spans 13 amino acids. Trimming removed 1 base at V and 2 bases at J, with 6 bases between.

To note about this clone: At one end, the junction sequence differs from germline, possibly due to a read error. The chain employs TRBV12-3 or TRBV12-4 and TRBJ1-3; the D gene is possibly TRBD1 (6 bases). This CDR3 is built from 11 residues. The CDR3 spells CASRLDSLLHF. DNA of the CDR3: TGTGCCAGCAGGCTGGACAGTCTGCTCCATTTT.

This chain links TRBV9 with TRBJ1-2; D possibly corresponds to TRBD1 (6 bases). The CDR3 consists of 16 residues. V was pared by 1 base and J by 4 bases, with 17 bases between. CDR1 is SGDLS and CDR2 is YYNGEE in the germline V gene. CDR3 protein: CASSVSRDTRSYGYTF. CDR3 coding DNA: TGTGCCAGCAGCGTAAGCCGGGACACGCGATCCTATGGCTACACCTTC.